The 32 T cell receptor beta chains below were found in one sample sequenced in a study of neurological immune-mediated disorders. TCRdb re-derived calls from the 5' RACE reads in MiXCR, one entry per CDR3 protein. Here the sample spans tens of thousands of distinct CDR3 sequences, 10% being singletons. Time point here: longitudinal time-point 1 (baseline). Sequencing was performed on PBMCs. The receptors originated from a man aged 25 to 45 in good health.

This clonotype appeared a few times. This chain joins TRBV28 and TRBJ2-7; 11 nucleotides agree with TRBD2. CDR3 length: 13 amino acids. V trimming: 10 bases; J trimming: 3 bases; junction bases outside the gene matches: 5. CDR1 and CDR2 from the germline V gene are MDHEN and SYDVKM. The CDR3 sequence: CATYGTSGYEQYF. DNA for the CDR3: TGTGCCACCTACGGGACTAGCGGCTACGAGCAGTACTTC.

Note on this clonotype: It may be a read error: a sequence one base away is much more abundant. The genes are TRBV9 and TRBJ2-1, with TRBD2 matching over 7 bases. This CDR3 has 15 residues. CDR1 is SGDLS, CDR2 YYNGEE, per germline. The CDR3: CAISPLGGSGNEQFF. In nucleotides, the CDR3 is TGTGCCATCAGCCCCCTAGGCGGGAGCGGGAATGAGCAGTTCTTC.

This clonotype was observed many times. The chain recombines TRBV7-2 with TRBJ2-7; D not certain. The CDR3 covers 15 residues. Germline loops: CDR1 SGHTA, CDR2 FQGNSA. Between the trimmed V and J ends, which lost 1 base and 2 bases, there was a span of 12 bases. The chain's CDR3 is CASSLVPILTYEQYF. The DNA for the CDR3 is TGTGCCAGCAGCTTAGTCCCCATTCTCACCTACGAGCAGTACTTC.

In its sample, this clonotype was seen many times. The rearrangement links TRBV5-1 to TRBJ2-5, with 9 bases aligning to TRBD2. With 0 bases clipped from V and 5 bases from J, the junction kept 8 bases outside the gene matches. Germline V CDR1 and CDR2: SGHRS, YFSETQ. The CDR3 sequence is 16 residues long. The CDR3 region has the DNA TGCGCCAGCAGCTTGGTGGTTAGCGGGAGCTGGGAGACCCAGTACTTC. Its translation is CASSLVVSGSWETQYF.

V gene TRBV5-1 combines with J gene TRBJ2-5; D perhaps matches TRBD1 (6 bases). The V gene's germline CDR1 is SGHRS and CDR2 YFSETQ. With 0 bases removed from V and 4 bases from J, the gap between germline ends came to 19 bases. This CDR3 spans 17 amino acids. CDR3 coding DNA: TGCGCCAGCAGCTTGGGGGGGCGGACCTTGATCGGAGAGACCCAGTACTTC. Encoded protein: CASSLGGRTLIGETQYF.

About this clonotype itself: The junction does not match germline at one end; this may be a read error. The chain uses TRBV20-1 and TRBJ1-5, with 7 bases identical to TRBD1. The CDR3 contains 13 residues. CDR1 is DFQATT, CDR2 SNEGSKA, per germline (reference sequence). CDR3 in amino acids: CSTAGTENHPQHF. In nucleotides, the CDR3 is TGCAGTACTGCCGGGACAGAAAATCATCCCCAGCATTTT.

The table lists this clonotype with many counts. The rearrangement uses TRBV5-1 and TRBJ2-3, with D perhaps TRBD2 (5 bases). The CDR3 has 15 amino acids. The V end lost 2 bases, the J end lost 4 bases, and 14 bases lay between the germline ends. The germline CDR1 and CDR2 sequences are SGHRS and YFSETQ. This CDR3 is CASSLAVSLPDTQYF. The CDR3 DNA is TGCGCCAGCAGCTTAGCGGTTAGCCTTCCAGATACGCAGTATTTT.

The chain is built from TRBV6-1 and TRBJ2-4; D uncertain. Between the trimmed V and J ends, which lost 3 bases and 2 bases, there was a span of 5 bases. Per the germline V gene, CDR1 is MNHNS and CDR2 is SASEGT. The CDR3 has 13 amino acids. Written as DNA, the CDR3 is TGTGCCAGCAGTGATGGTTCCAAAAACATTCAGTACTTC. It codes for CASSDGSKNIQYF.

A word on this clonotype: Possible read error: a much larger clone is one base away. The V gene is TRBV19, the J gene TRBJ2-2, with TRBD1 as a possible D gene (6 bases). The CDR3 totals 14 residues. Germline V gives CDR1 LNHDA, CDR2 SQIVND (reference sequence). Trimming cost V 7 bases and J 6 bases, with 15 bases left between them. The CDR3 coding sequence is TGTGCCAGTATCCCATGGGACAATCCCGGGGAGCTGTTTTTT. Translated, it gives CASIPWDNPGELFF.

This clonotype has a count of ten or more. This chain connects TRBV20-1 to TRBJ1-2; unclear D gene. The CDR3 runs 12 residues. V shed 0 bases and J shed 6 bases, with 8 bases lying between them. Looked up from germline, CDR1 is DFQATT and CDR2 is SNEGSKA (reference sequence). The CDR3 DNA follows: TGCAGTGCTAGAGAACAGTGGAATGGCTACACCTTC. This sequence encodes CSAREQWNGYTF.

Ten or more counts support this clonotype. The chain couples TRBV29-1 to TRBJ2-7, with 11 bases fitting TRBD2. This CDR3 has 15 amino acids. V lost 4 bases to trimming and J lost 1 base; unmatched junction nucleotides: 6. Germline V gene data show CDR1 as SQVTM and CDR2 as ANQGSEA. This CDR3 is CSVGLAGGSSYEQYF. The CDR3 nucleotides are TGCAGCGTTGGGCTAGCGGGAGGTTCGTCCTACGAGCAGTACTTC.

Ten or more counts support this clonotype. V usage is TRBV10-3 and J usage is TRBJ2-1; no reliable D call. The V and J ends lost 3 bases and 4 bases respectively, with 13 bases between them. This CDR3 comprises 15 residues. CDR1 and CDR2 (germline): ENHRY, SYGVKD. The CDR3 region has the DNA TGTGCCATCAGTGACTCGCAATTACAATACAATGAGCAGTTCTTC. Amino acids: CAISDSQLQYNEQFF.

This clonotype was picked up many times. This chain connects TRBV18 to TRBJ2-3; 8 bases map to TRBD2. V was clipped by 1 base and J by 0 bases; unmatched bases: 0. CDR3 length: 15 residues. CDR1 is KGHSH, CDR2 LQKENI, per germline. The DNA for the CDR3 is TGTGCCAGCTCACCACTAGCGGGAAGCACAGATACGCAGTATTTT. Protein product: CASSPLAGSTDTQYF.

In its sample, this clonotype was seen many times. The V gene is TRBV7-3, the J gene TRBJ2-5; 7 bases map to TRBD2. Germline assignment: CDR1 SGHTA and CDR2 FQGTGA. V shed 3 bases, J shed 4 bases, and the junction held 2 bases outside the gene matches. The CDR3 has 13 residues. The CDR3 loop reads CASSLGRGETQYF. The DNA of the CDR3 is TGTGCCAGCAGCTTGGGGAGGGGAGAGACCCAGTACTTC.

This clonotype occurred once. The gene calls are TRBV14 and TRBJ2-2; D unclear. The CDR3 runs 13 residues. V lost 5 bases and J lost 5, with 9 bases in between. The germline CDR1 and CDR2 sequences are SGHDN and FVKESK. The CDR3 DNA follows: TGTGCCAGCAGCTATATCGGGACCGGGGAGCTGTTTTTT. This encodes CASSYIGTGELFF.

This clonotype was counted at least ten times. CDR3 residues: CASSLEGTVNYGYTF. In DNA form, the CDR3 reads TGCGCCAGCAGCTTGGAGGGGACAGTTAACTATGGCTACACCTTC. The J gene is TRBJ1-2, the V gene TRBV5-1; TRBD1 matches at 7 bases. The junction had 3 bases not matched to a gene; V was cut back by 0 bases and J by 1 base. CDR1 and CDR2 from the germline V gene are SGHRS and YFSETQ. This CDR3 contains 15 residues.

The rearrangement uses TRBV9 and TRBJ1-5, with unresolved D. The CDR3 extends over 16 amino acids. CDR1 and CDR2 from the germline V gene are SGDLS and YYNGEE. V was pared by 3 bases and J by 4 bases, with 17 bases between. CDR3 coding DNA: TGTGCCAGCAGCGGTTACGACGGAGGTGGAAATCAGCCCCAGCATTTT. Residues: CASSGYDGGGNQPQHF. Full variable domain (missing parts from reference TRBV9 and TRBJ1-5): DSGVTQTPKHLITATGQRVTLRCSPRSGDLSVYWYQQSLDQGLQFLIQYYNGEERAKGNILERFSAQQFPDLHSELNLSSLELGDSALYFCASSGYDGGGNQPQHFGDGTRLSIL.

The J gene is TRBJ2-3, the V gene TRBV20-1; 11 bases fit TRBD2. Germline V gene sequence: CDR1 DFQATT, CDR2 SNEGSKA (reference sequence). V shed 2 bases and J 1 base; nucleotides not matched to a gene: 11. CDR3 length equals 18 residues. In DNA, the CDR3 is TGCAGTGCTAGAAGGGGGGCTAGCGGGAGGTGGGGCACAGATACGCAGTATTTT. It is translated as CSARRGASGRWGTDTQYF.

This clonotype was recorded at least ten times. The CDR3 spells CASSAGTGYYGYTF. CDR3 nucleotides: TGTGCCAGCAGCGCAGGGACAGGGTATTATGGCTACACCTTC. The J gene is TRBJ1-2, the V gene TRBV5-5, with 9 bases that match TRBD1. The CDR3 has 14 amino acids. Germline V CDR1 and CDR2: SGHKS, YYEKEE (reference sequence). V was clipped by 4 bases and J by 5 bases; unmatched bases: 6.

This clonotype was seen many times. The genes are TRBV27 and TRBJ2-7, with 13 bases that match TRBD2. This CDR3 comprises 15 residues. The ends lost 4 bases at V and 6 bases at J; junction bases unmatched: 6. Per the germline V gene, CDR1 is MNHEY and CDR2 is SMNVEV (reference sequence). DNA of the CDR3: TGTGCCAGCAGTTGGGGGACTAGCGGGAATAGCGAGCAGTACTTC. This gives the protein CASSWGTSGNSEQYF.

This clonotype was counted ten times or more. The chain is built from TRBV5-1 and TRBJ2-1; TRBD2 aligns across 9 bases. The length of the CDR3 is 15 residues. With V trimmed by 2 bases and J by 5 bases, 5 bases remained unmatched. CDR1 and CDR2 (germline): SGHRS, YFSETQ. The CDR3 loop is CASSFLAGSHNEQFF. CDR3 DNA sequence: TGCGCCAGCAGCTTCCTAGCGGGAAGCCACAATGAGCAGTTCTTC.

This clonotype appeared many times. This chain uses TRBV7-9 with TRBJ2-2, with 10 nucleotides matching TRBD2. In germline, CDR1 is SEHNR, CDR2 FQNEAQ (reference sequence). The CDR3 is 15 residues long. CDR3 protein: CARTRLAGEPGELFF. DNA for the CDR3: TGTGCGAGGACAAGGCTAGCGGGAGAACCCGGGGAGCTGTTTTTT.

Many counts were recorded for this clonotype. The J gene is TRBJ2-7, the V gene TRBV9; the D gene could be TRBD1 or TRBD2 (5 bases each). V was trimmed by 0 bases and J by 0 bases, leaving 10 bases between them. The CDR3 length is 15 residues. Germline-derived CDR1 and CDR2 are SGDLS and YYNGEE. CDR3 DNA: TGTGCCAGCAGCGTAGACGGGGCGGGCTCCTACGAGCAGTACTTC. This codes for CASSVDGAGSYEQYF.

This clonotype was seen a few times. The genes are TRBV28 and TRBJ2-5; 10 nucleotides align to TRBD2. The CDR3 length is 16 residues. The V gene end was trimmed by 2 bases and the J gene end by 5 bases; junction bases not matched to a gene: 8. Germline values: CDR1 MDHEN, CDR2 SYDVKM. The CDR3 DNA follows: TGTGCCAGCAGTTTAGGTCTAGCGGGAGTTCTTGAGACCCAGTACTTC. Amino acid sequence: CASSLGLAGVLETQYF.

This clonotype showed up many times. The chain couples TRBV6-1 to TRBJ2-7; TRBD2 might be the D (5 bases). Germline assignment: CDR1 MNHNS and CDR2 SASEGT. Trimming removed 3 bases at V and 4 bases at J, with 16 bases between. The CDR3 is 15 amino acids. The CDR3 protein is CASSDHIDGIYEQYF. In nucleotides, the CDR3 is TGTGCCAGCAGTGACCACATAGACGGGATTTACGAGCAGTACTTC.

This clonotype has ten or more counts. This chain connects TRBV7-2 to TRBJ2-7; 7 bases match TRBD2. This CDR3 comprises 15 residues. Germline trimming cut 5 bases from V and 0 bases from J; bases unmatched to any gene: 7. Looked up from germline, CDR1 is SGHTA and CDR2 is FQGNSA. The CDR3 nucleotides read TGTGCCAGCAGCCCCGCAGCGGGGAGCTCCTACGAGCAGTACTTC. This translates into CASSPAAGSSYEQYF.

The rearrangement uses TRBV5-1 and TRBJ2-2, with a tentative D call TRBD2 (6 bases). This CDR3 region has 16 residues. V lost 0 bases and J 7 bases, leaving 16 bases between the germline ends. Germline V gives CDR1 SGHRS, CDR2 YFSETQ. Here the CDR3 reads CASSLGPRLEVGELFF. The CDR3 coding sequence is TGCGCCAGCAGCTTGGGACCCAGACTAGAAGTCGGGGAGCTGTTTTTT.

Of note for this clonotype: Possible read error: a much larger clone is one base away. The chain couples TRBV5-1 to TRBJ2-6; 8 bases fit TRBD1. V shed 7 bases, J shed 0 bases, and the junction held 9 bases outside the gene matches. CDR3 length equals 17 residues. CDR1 and CDR2 (germline): SGHRS, YFSETQ. This CDR3 reads CASFGQGLFSGANVLTF. For the CDR3, the DNA is TGCGCCAGCTTTGGACAGGGACTCTTCTCTGGGGCCAACGTCCTGACTTTC. Combining the CDR3 with reference TRBV5-1 and TRBJ2-6 gives the whole variable domain KAGVTQTPRYLIKTRGQQVTLSCSPISGHRSVSWYQQTPGQGLQFLFEYFSETQRNKGNFPGRFSGRQFSNSRSEMNVSTLELGDSALYLCASFGQGLFSGANVLTFGAGSRLTVL.

This clonotype was picked up many times. The chain has TRBV7-9 and TRBJ2-7; 7 nucleotides agree with TRBD2. J was trimmed by 2 bases and V by 11 bases; bases with no gene match: 9. The CDR3 covers 13 residues. Germline V gene sequence: CDR1 SEHNR, CDR2 FQNEAQ (reference sequence). In DNA, the CDR3 is TGTGCCGTACACGGGGGGTCAACCTACGAGCAGTACTTC. This sequence encodes CAVHGGSTYEQYF.

The V call is TRBV7-2, the J call TRBJ2-1; D ambiguous. V was clipped by 0 bases and J by 0 bases, with 6 bases between them. CDR1 is SGHTA, CDR2 FQGNSA, per germline. This CDR3 comprises 15 residues. Here the CDR3 reads CASSLAQSSYNEQFF. In DNA, the CDR3 is TGTGCCAGCAGCTTAGCGCAGAGCTCCTACAATGAGCAGTTCTTC.

This clonotype was observed many times. The V and J genes are TRBV7-9 and TRBJ2-4; a weak D match, TRBD2 (5 bases). Per germline, CDR1 SEHNR and CDR2 FQNEAQ (reference sequence). CDR3 length equals 14 residues. The V gene lost 5 bases and the J gene lost 0 bases, with 8 bases spanning the gap. As DNA, the CDR3 is TGTGCCAGCAGCCCTGGACTAGCCAAAAACATTCAGTACTTC. Residues: CASSPGLAKNIQYF.

In its sample, this clonotype was seen many times. The rearrangement links TRBV12-3 or TRBV12-4 to TRBJ1-5; D is uncertain. CDR3 length: 14 residues. Trimming shortened V by 8 bases and J by 4 bases, and 15 bases separated the two germline ends. The CDR3 bases are TGTGCCAGCGTTAGGTCTAACCTAAATCAGCCCCAGCATTTT. It specifies CASVRSNLNQPQHF.